This T cell receptor (beta chain) was recovered during a study of T cells in Graves' hyperthyroidism and ophthalmopathy. Whole-study results and caveats: In validation, the model predicted ophthalmopathy. These predictions came a median roughly 7.1 months before onset.

The CDR3 consists of 14 residues. Trimming removed 2 bases from V and 3 bases from J; junction bases left unmatched: 2. The germline CDR1 and CDR2 sequences are MDHEN and SYDVKM. Uncontrolled infection, other autoimmune disease, pregnancy and lactation each barred patients from inclusion. Amplification yielded TCR beta CDR3 regions, with RNA transcripts as the source. Carried out on the TCR CDR3, a first-round RT-PCR used the HTBI primer set. From the multiplex PCR reads, TCRdb called clonotypes with MiXCR, one entry per CDR3 protein. The table shows around 420,000 distinct CDR3 sequences, with roughly an eighth occurring only once. This clonotype has a count of ten or more. Its antigen is currently unknown.

Material: blood. This sequence joins TRBV28 and TRBJ2-3, with 7 bases matching TRBD2. The sequence was obtained from a woman aged 18-29 years with Graves' hyperthyroidism. The DNA for the CDR3 is TGTGCCAGCAGTTTAACCGGGAGGACAGATACGCAGTATTTT. Amino acid sequence: CASSLTGRTDTQYF. Full variable domain (remainder filled in from reference TRBV28 and TRBJ2-3): DVKVTQSSRYLVKRTGEKVFLECVQDMDHENMFWYRQDPGLGLRLIYFSYDVKMKEKGDIPEGYSVSREKKERFSLILESASTNQTSMYLCASSLTGRTDTQYFGPGTRLTVL.